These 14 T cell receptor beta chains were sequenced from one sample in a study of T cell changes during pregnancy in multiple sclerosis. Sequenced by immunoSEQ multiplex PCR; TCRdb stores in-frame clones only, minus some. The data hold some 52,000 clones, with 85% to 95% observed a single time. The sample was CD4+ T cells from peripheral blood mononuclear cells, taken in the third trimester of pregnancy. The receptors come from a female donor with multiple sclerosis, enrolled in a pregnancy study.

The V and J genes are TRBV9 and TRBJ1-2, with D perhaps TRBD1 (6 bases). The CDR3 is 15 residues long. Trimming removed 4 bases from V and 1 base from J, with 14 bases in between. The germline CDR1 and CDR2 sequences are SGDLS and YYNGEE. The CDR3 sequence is CASSPRQAYNYGYTF. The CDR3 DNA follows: TGTGCCAGCAGCCCCCGACAGGCATATAACTATGGCTACACCTTC.

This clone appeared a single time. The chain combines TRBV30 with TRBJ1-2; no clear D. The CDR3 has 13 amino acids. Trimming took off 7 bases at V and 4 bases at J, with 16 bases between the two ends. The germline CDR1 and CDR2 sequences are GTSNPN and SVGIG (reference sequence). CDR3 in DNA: TGTGCCTCCTCCCCCACAGTATTCTATGGCTACACCTTC. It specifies CASSPTVFYGYTF.

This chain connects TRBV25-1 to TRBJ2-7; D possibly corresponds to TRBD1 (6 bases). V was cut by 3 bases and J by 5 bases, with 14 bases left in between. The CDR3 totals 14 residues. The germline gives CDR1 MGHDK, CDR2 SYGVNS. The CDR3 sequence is CASSESQGHHEQYF. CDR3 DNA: TGTGCCAGCAGTGAGTCACAGGGTCACCACGAGCAGTACTTC.

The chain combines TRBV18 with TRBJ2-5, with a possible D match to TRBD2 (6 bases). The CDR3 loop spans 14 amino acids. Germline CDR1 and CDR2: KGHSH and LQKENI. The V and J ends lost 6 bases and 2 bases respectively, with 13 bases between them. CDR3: CASSPGLGQETQYF. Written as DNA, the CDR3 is TGTGCCAGCTCGCCGGGACTGGGGCAAGAGACCCAGTACTTC.

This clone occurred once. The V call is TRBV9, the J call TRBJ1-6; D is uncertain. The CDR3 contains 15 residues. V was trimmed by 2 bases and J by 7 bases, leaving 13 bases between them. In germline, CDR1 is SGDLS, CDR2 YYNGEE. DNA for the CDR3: TGTGCCAGCAGCGTCTCCCCCGGCGGGAATTCACCCCTCCACTTT. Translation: CASSVSPGGNSPLHF.

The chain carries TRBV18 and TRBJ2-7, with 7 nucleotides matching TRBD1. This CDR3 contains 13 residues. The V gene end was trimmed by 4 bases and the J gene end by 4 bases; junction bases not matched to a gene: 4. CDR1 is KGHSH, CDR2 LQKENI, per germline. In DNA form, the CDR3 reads TGTGCCAGCTCACAGGGACAGCCTTACGAGCAGTACTTC. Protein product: CASSQGQPYEQYF. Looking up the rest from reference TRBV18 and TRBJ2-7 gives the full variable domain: NAGVMQNPRHLVRRRGQEARLRCSPMKGHSHVYWYRQLPEEGLKFMVYLQKENIIDESGMPKERFSAEFPKEGPSILRIQQVVRGDSAAYFCASSQGQPYEQYFGPGTRLTVT.

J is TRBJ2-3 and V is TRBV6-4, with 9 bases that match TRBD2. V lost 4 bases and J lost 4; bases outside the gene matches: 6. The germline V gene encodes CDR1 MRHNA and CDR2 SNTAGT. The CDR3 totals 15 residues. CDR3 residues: CASSAGGGAADTQYF. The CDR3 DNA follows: TGTGCCAGCAGTGCAGGCGGGGGGGCCGCAGATACGCAGTATTTT.

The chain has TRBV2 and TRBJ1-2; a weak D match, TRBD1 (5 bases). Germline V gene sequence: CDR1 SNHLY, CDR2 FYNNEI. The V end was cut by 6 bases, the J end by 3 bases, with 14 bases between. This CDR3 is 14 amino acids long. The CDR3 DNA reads TGTGCCAGCAGGGAGGGGACCTTTGACTATGGCTACACCTTC. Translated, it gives CASREGTFDYGYTF.

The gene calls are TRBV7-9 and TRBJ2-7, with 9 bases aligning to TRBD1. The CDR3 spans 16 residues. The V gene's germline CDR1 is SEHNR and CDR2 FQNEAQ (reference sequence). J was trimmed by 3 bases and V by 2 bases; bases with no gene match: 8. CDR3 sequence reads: CASSLSMGTGHYEQYF. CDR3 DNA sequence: TGTGCCAGCAGCTTAAGTATGGGGACAGGGCACTACGAGCAGTACTTC.

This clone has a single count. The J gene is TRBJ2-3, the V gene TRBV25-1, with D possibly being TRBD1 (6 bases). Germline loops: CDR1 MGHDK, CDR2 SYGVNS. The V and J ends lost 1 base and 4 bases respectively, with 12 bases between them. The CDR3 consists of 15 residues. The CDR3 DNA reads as TGTGCCAGCAGTGAATCAGGGGCCCGACCAGATACGCAGTATTTT. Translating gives CASSESGARPDTQYF.

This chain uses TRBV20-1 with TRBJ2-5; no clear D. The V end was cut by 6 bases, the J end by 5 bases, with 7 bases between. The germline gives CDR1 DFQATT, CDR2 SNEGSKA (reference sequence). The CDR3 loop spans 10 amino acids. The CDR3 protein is CSAPSETQYF. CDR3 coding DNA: TGCAGTGCCCCTTCGGAGACCCAGTACTTC.

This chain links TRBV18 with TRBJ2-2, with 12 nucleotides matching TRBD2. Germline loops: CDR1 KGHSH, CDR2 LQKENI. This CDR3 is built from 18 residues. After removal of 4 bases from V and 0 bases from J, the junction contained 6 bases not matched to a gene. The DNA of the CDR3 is TGTGCCAGCTCACTCGGACTAGCGGGGACCGCGAACACCGGGGAGCTGTTTTTT. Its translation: CASSLGLAGTANTGELFF.

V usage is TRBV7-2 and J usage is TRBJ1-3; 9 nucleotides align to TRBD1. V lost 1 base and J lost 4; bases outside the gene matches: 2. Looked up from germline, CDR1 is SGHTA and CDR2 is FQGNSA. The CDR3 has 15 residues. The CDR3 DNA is TGTGCCAGCAGCTTAGGACAGGGGGTCGGAAACACCATATATTTT. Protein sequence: CASSLGQGVGNTIYF.

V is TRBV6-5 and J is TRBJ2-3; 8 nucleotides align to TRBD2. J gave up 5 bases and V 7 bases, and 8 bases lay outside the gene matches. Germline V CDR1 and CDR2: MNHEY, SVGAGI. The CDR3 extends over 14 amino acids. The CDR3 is CASKLAGRGDTQYF. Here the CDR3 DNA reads TGTGCCAGCAAATTAGCGGGGAGGGGAGATACGCAGTATTTT.